The clone carrying this T cell receptor (beta chain) was found many times. Its specificity is unknown. TCRdb recomputed calls from the reads with MiXCR, one row per CDR3 protein. Here the sample spans roughly 350,000 distinct CDR3 sequences, around a third being singletons. Trimming took 1 base from V and 15 from J, leaving 19 bases between them. Germline values: CDR1 SGHTA, CDR2 FQGNSA. This CDR3 contains 14 residues. The sample comes from a study of T cell repertoires in cytomegalovirus infection. At the level of the study: HLA-B-restricted CMV epitopes that are well studied, plus recently identified HLA-C-restricted ones, were used by the study. Signatures in public TCR beta sequences pointed to both CMV infection and matching HLA type.

Study outcomes and limitations: Summed frequency of public TCR beta families distinguished CMV carriers with the relevant HLA. Dominating the ex vivo response were TCR beta clonotypes that were CMV-specific and HLA-C-restricted.

The sample consisted of cultured PBMCs, taken from culture after CMV antigen stimulation. The sequence came from a human donor in good health (CMV status not recorded). Some clones in this sample may be carry-over from other donors' samples. This chain uses TRBV7-2 with TRBJ1-5, with D possibly being TRBD1 (6 bases). The CDR3 reads CASSLGRDIGFSHF. CDR3 in DNA: TGTGCCAGCAGCTTAGGTCGGGACATAGGATTCTCGCATTTT.